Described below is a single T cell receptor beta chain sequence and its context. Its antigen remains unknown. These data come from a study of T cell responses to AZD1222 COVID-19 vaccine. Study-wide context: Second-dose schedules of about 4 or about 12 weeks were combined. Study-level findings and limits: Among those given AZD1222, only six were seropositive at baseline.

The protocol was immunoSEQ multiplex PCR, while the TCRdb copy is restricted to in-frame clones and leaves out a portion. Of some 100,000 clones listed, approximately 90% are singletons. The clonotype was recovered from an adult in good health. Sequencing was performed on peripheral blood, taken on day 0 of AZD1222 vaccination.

CDR3 coding DNA: TGTGCCAGCAGCCAAGAGGGAAGTGAGCAGTTCTTC. Translating gives CASSQEGSEQFF. V is TRBV3-1 (or the pseudogene TRBV3-2) and J is TRBJ2-1; no clear D. The germline V and J ends were trimmed by 0 bases and 9 bases, with 6 bases remaining between them. This CDR3 has 12 residues. From germline, CDR1 is LGHDT and CDR2 YNNKEL (reference sequence).